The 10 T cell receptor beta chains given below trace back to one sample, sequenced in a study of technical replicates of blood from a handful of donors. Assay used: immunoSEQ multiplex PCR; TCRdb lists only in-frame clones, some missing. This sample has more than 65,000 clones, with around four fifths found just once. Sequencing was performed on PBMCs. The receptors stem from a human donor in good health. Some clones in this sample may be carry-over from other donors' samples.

As DNA, the CDR3 is TGTGCCAGCAGCCAACTAGCGGGGGGGCCTAAGACCCAGTACTTC. Protein product: CASSQLAGGPKTQYF. The V and J genes are TRBV5-4 and TRBJ2-5; 13 bases are a match to TRBD2. Germline V gene lookup returns CDR1 SGHNT and CDR2 YYREEE (reference sequence). The CDR3 covers 15 residues. J was trimmed by 6 bases and V by 4 bases; bases with no gene match: 6.

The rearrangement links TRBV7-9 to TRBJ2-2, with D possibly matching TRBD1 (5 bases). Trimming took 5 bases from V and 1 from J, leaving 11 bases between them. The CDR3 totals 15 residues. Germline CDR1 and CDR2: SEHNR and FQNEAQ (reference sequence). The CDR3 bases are TGTGCCAGCAGCCGTCTCCAGGGGAACACCGGGGAGCTGTTTTTT. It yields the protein CASSRLQGNTGELFF.

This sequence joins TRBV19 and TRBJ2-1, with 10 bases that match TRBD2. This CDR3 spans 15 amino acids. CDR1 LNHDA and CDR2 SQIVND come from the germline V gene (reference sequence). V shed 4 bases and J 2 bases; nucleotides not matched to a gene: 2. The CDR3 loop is CASSRAGGPYNEQFF. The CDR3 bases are TGTGCCAGTAGTAGAGCGGGAGGGCCCTACAATGAGCAGTTCTTC.

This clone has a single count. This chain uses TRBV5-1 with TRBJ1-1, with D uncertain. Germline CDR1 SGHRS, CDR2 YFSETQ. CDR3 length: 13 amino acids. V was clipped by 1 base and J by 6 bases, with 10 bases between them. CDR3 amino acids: CASSLTGVSEAFF. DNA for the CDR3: TGCGCCAGCAGCTTGACGGGAGTCTCTGAAGCTTTCTTT.

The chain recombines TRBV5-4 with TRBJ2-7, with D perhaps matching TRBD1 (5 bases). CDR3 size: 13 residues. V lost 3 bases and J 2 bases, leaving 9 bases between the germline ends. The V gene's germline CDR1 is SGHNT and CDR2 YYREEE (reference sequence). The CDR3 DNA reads TGTGCCAGCAGCTCACAGGCCCCCTACGAGCAGTACTTC. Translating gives CASSSQAPYEQYF.

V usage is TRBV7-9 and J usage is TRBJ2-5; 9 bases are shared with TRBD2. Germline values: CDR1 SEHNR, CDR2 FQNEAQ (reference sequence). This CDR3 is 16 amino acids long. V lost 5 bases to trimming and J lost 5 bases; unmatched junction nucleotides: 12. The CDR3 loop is CASSPLVGGGGETQYF. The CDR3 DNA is TGTGCCAGCAGCCCCCTAGTCGGCGGGGGGGGTGAGACCCAGTACTTC.

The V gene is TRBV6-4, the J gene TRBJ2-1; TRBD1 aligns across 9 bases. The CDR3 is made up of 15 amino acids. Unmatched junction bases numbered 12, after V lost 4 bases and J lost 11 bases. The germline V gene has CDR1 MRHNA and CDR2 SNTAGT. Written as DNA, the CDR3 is TGTGCCAGCAGTGTCATCGGGACAGGGATTTCCCAGCAGTTCTTC. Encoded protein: CASSVIGTGISQQFF.

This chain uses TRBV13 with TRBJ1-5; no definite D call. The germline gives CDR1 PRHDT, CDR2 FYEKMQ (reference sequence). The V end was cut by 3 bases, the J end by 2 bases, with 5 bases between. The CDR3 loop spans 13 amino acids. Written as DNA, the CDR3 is TGTGCCAGCAGCTTCGGGGGCAATCAGCCCCAGCATTTT. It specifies CASSFGGNQPQHF.

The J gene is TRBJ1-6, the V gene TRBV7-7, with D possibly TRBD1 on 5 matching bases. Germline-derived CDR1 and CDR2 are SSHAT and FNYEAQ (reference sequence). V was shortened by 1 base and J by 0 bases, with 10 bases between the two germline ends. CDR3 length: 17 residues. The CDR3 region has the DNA TGTGCCAGCAGCTTAGGGGGTGGGGCCTCCTATAATTCACCCCTCCACTTT. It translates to CASSLGGGASYNSPLHF. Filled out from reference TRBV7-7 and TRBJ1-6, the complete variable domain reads GAGVSQSPRYKVTKRGQDVTLRCDPISSHATLYWYQQALGQGPEFLTYFNYEAQPDKSGLPSDRFSAERPEGSISTLTIQRTEQRDSAMYRCASSLGGGASYNSPLHFGNGTRLTVT.

The CDR3 nucleotides are TGCGCCAGCAGCCAAGCGACGGGGTTTAGCAATGAGCAGTTCTTC. Amino acid sequence: CASSQATGFSNEQFF. The chain combines TRBV4-1 with TRBJ2-1, with TRBD2 as a possible D gene (5 bases). The V gene's germline CDR1 is MGHRA and CDR2 YSYEKL. The CDR3 has 15 residues. Trimming took 1 base from V and 6 from J, leaving 13 bases between them.